A single sample gave rise to the 31 T cell receptor beta chains below, sequenced in a study of identifying expanded T cells in peripheral blood. Generated by immunoSEQ multiplex PCR, the TCRdb table keeps only in-frame clones and is missing some. The repertoire holds more than 80,000 clones, with approximately 88% as singletons. Sequenced sample: blood. The receptors come from a person aged 18 to 75 in good health.

This clone showed up just once. The gene calls are TRBV19 and TRBJ1-1; 7 nucleotides agree with TRBD1. After removal of 4 bases from V and 2 bases from J, the junction contained 10 bases not matched to a gene. Looked up from germline, CDR1 is LNHDA and CDR2 is SQIVND (reference sequence). The CDR3 contains 16 residues. The CDR3: CASSTDRAPGNTEAFF. CDR3 DNA sequence: TGTGCCAGTAGTACTGACAGGGCCCCAGGCAACACTGAAGCTTTCTTT.

This chain joins TRBV5-6 and TRBJ1-1; TRBD1 aligns across 7 bases. Germline CDR1 reads SGHDT; CDR2 reads YYEEEE. The ends lost 4 bases at V and 0 bases at J; junction bases unmatched: 6. The CDR3 runs 15 residues. CDR3 nucleotide sequence: TGTGCCAGCAGCGCCGAACAGGGGATGAACACTGAAGCTTTCTTT. Amino acid sequence: CASSAEQGMNTEAFF.

This chain links TRBV7-9 with TRBJ2-2, with unresolved D. CDR3 length: 13 residues. V was trimmed by 7 bases and J by 2 bases, leaving 8 bases between them. Germline CDR1 SEHNR, CDR2 FQNEAQ (reference sequence). In nucleotides, the CDR3 is TGTGCCAGCACCTCCTCTAACACCGGGGAGCTGTTTTTT. Translated, it gives CASTSSNTGELFF.

This clone was detected once. The chain carries TRBV4-1 and TRBJ2-4, with 7 bases aligning to TRBD1. The CDR3 consists of 19 residues. The trim removed 0 bases at V and 7 bases at J, leaving 18 bases unmatched. Germline assignment: CDR1 MGHRA and CDR2 YSYEKL. CDR3 sequence reads: CASSQDIDRVSLRRNIQYF. The CDR3 coding sequence is TGCGCCAGCAGCCAAGATATCGACAGGGTATCGCTGAGGCGTAACATTCAGTACTTC.

CDR3: CSVVSGGGGYNEQFF. DNA of the CDR3: TGCAGCGTCGTCAGTGGAGGTGGGGGCTACAATGAGCAGTTCTTC. V and J are TRBV29-1 and TRBJ2-1; D is tentatively TRBD1 or TRBD2 (5 bases each). The germline V gene encodes CDR1 SQVTM and CDR2 ANQGSEA. This CDR3 spans 15 amino acids. V lost 6 bases, J lost 3 bases, and 18 bases lay in between.

The V gene is TRBV4-1, the J gene TRBJ2-3, with a possible D match to TRBD2 (5 bases). V shed 1 base and J shed 8 bases, with 13 bases lying between them. From germline, CDR1 is MGHRA and CDR2 YSYEKL. The CDR3 contains 14 residues. The DNA of the CDR3 is TGCGCCAGCAGCCAAGCGGTCGGGGTAGCTACGCAGTATTTT. Its translation is CASSQAVGVATQYF.

The chain is built from TRBV4-1 and TRBJ2-4; D possibly corresponds to TRBD2 (5 bases). Trimming left V 0 bases short and J 2 bases short, with 14 bases between. The CDR3 runs 17 residues. Germline-derived CDR1 and CDR2 are MGHRA and YSYEKL. The CDR3 DNA reads TGCGCCAGCAGCCAAGACACGAACCGGGGAACCAAAAACATTCAGTACTTC. This translates into CASSQDTNRGTKNIQYF.

This clone was seen a single time. V gene TRBV11-2 combines with J gene TRBJ2-7, with 14 nucleotides matching TRBD2. This CDR3 contains 15 residues. Germline V lookup: CDR1 SGHAT, CDR2 FQNNGV. The J segment lost 6 bases and the V segment lost 4 bases, leaving 5 bases of the junction unmatched. CDR3: CASSSPGLAGAEQYF. The CDR3 nucleotides read TGTGCCAGCAGCTCTCCGGGACTAGCGGGAGCCGAGCAGTACTTC.

V usage is TRBV4-1 and J usage is TRBJ2-7; D gene uncertain. Germline lookup yields CDR1 MGHRA and CDR2 YSYEKL. There are 14 residues in the CDR3. Trimming removed 3 bases from V and 4 bases from J, with 13 bases in between. The CDR3 reads CASSQSQEDYEQYF. As DNA, the CDR3 is TGCGCCAGCAGCCAGAGTCAGGAAGATTACGAGCAGTACTTC.

CDR3 sequence (DNA): TGTGCCAGCAGTTTATTACCCCCCAGGGGCGATAGCAATCAGCCCCAGCATTTT. Its protein is CASSLLPPRGDSNQPQHF. The chain is built from TRBV27 and TRBJ1-5; D perhaps matches TRBD1 (6 bases). Germline assignment: CDR1 MNHEY and CDR2 SMNVEV (reference sequence). The CDR3 runs to 18 residues. V gave up 1 base and J gave up 0 bases, with 16 bases separating them.

V and J are TRBV2 and TRBJ1-2; maybe TRBD1 (6 bases). This CDR3 comprises 14 residues. Germline V lookup: CDR1 SNHLY, CDR2 FYNNEI. The V gene lost 5 bases and the J gene lost 2 bases, with 12 bases spanning the gap. The DNA for the CDR3 is TGTGCCAGCAGTTGGGGACAAGCAAACTATGGCTACACCTTC. Encoded protein: CASSWGQANYGYTF.

The chain joins TRBV2 to TRBJ1-1, with a tentative D call TRBD1 (5 bases). CDR1 and CDR2 from the germline V gene are SNHLY and FYNNEI. This CDR3 has 16 residues. V dropped 0 bases and J dropped 10 bases, with 21 bases sitting between them. CDR3 region: CASSEALVGTLGGAFF. CDR3 sequence (DNA): TGTGCCAGCAGTGAAGCGCTTGTAGGGACCTTGGGAGGAGCTTTCTTT. Full variable domain (missing parts from reference TRBV2 and TRBJ1-1): EPEVTQTPSHQVTQMGQEVILRCVPISNHLYFYWYRQILGQKVEFLVSFYNNEISEKSEIFDDQFSVERPDGSNFTLKIRSTKLEDSAMYFCASSEALVGTLGGAFFGQGTRLTVV.

This rearrangement joins TRBV9 to TRBJ2-1; 12 bases align to TRBD1. The CDR3 covers 17 residues. With V trimmed by 0 bases and J by 6 bases, 7 bases remained unmatched. Germline-derived CDR1 and CDR2 are SGDLS and YYNGEE. In DNA, the CDR3 is TGTGCCAGCAGCGTAGTCCCCGGGACAGGGGGCATCAATGAGCAGTTCTTC. It yields the protein CASSVVPGTGGINEQFF.

The chain couples TRBV27 to TRBJ1-6; the D is unclear. V was clipped by 3 bases and J by 9 bases, with 12 bases between them. Germline V gene sequence: CDR1 MNHEY, CDR2 SMNVEV (reference sequence). The CDR3 totals 14 residues. The CDR3 region is CASSLESGTSPLHF. In DNA, the CDR3 is TGTGCCAGCAGTTTGGAGTCCGGAACTTCACCCCTCCACTTT.

The chain combines TRBV2 with TRBJ2-7, with a possible D match to TRBD2 (5 bases). Between the trimmed V and J ends, which lost 10 bases and 2 bases, there was a span of 6 bases. The length of the CDR3 is 10 residues. Germline V gene data show CDR1 as SNHLY and CDR2 as FYNNEI. The CDR3 loop reads CATGTYEQYF. CDR3 sequence (DNA): TGTGCCACCGGGACCTACGAGCAGTACTTC.

This sequence joins TRBV19 and TRBJ2-5; D may correspond to TRBD1 or TRBD2 (6 bases each). Trimming removed 2 bases at V and 2 bases at J, with 15 bases between. Looked up from germline, CDR1 is LNHDA and CDR2 is SQIVND (reference sequence). The CDR3 runs 16 residues. DNA for the CDR3: TGTGCCAGTAGTATATCCGGGGGCCCAGGACAAGAGACCCAGTACTTC. Translating gives CASSISGGPGQETQYF.

This clone was recorded a few times. The rearrangement links TRBV5-1 to TRBJ2-2; 8 nucleotides align to TRBD1. The CDR3 has 17 residues. Germline lookup yields CDR1 SGHRS and CDR2 YFSETQ. V was pared by 2 bases and J by 3 bases, with 9 bases of the junction left unmatched. CDR3 loop: CASSLRTGPADTGELFF. The CDR3 DNA reads TGCGCCAGCAGCTTACGGACAGGGCCCGCGGACACCGGGGAGCTGTTTTTT. The entire variable domain, with the rest obtained from reference TRBV5-1 and TRBJ2-2, is as follows: KAGVTQTPRYLIKTRGQQVTLSCSPISGHRSVSWYQQTPGQGLQFLFEYFSETQRNKGNFPGRFSGRQFSNSRSEMNVSTLELGDSALYLCASSLRTGPADTGELFFGEGSRLTVL.

The chain carries TRBV30 and TRBJ2-3; the match to TRBD2 covers 8 bases. The junction had 8 bases not matched to a gene; V was cut back by 1 base and J by 5 bases. Germline CDR1 reads GTSNPN; CDR2 reads SVGIG (reference sequence). The CDR3 is made up of 15 amino acids. The CDR3 sequence is CAWSGVAGSLDTQYF. In nucleotides, the CDR3 is TGTGCCTGGAGTGGGGTAGCGGGAAGTTTAGATACGCAGTATTTT.

The rearrangement links TRBV6-5 to TRBJ2-7; D remains unclear. Trimming removed 10 bases at V and 2 bases at J, with 18 bases between. Germline CDR1 and CDR2: MNHEY and SVGAGI. CDR3 length equals 14 residues. The CDR3 sequence: CANPPVALPYEQYF. The CDR3 region has the DNA TGTGCCAACCCGCCCGTCGCGCTTCCCTACGAGCAGTACTTC.

This clone was detected only once. The V call is TRBV11-2, the J call TRBJ2-2, with TRBD1 matching 8 bases. In germline, CDR1 is SGHAT, CDR2 FQNNGV. Trimming cost V 2 bases and J 5 bases; bases outside gene matches: 10. The CDR3 contains 17 residues. DNA of the CDR3: TGTGCCAGCAGCTTAAGGAGGCAGGGGGCCTGGACCGGGGAGCTGTTTTTT. Translated, it gives CASSLRRQGAWTGELFF.

There are a few counts of this clone. The rearrangement links TRBV6-1 to TRBJ1-2; weak D call: TRBD1 (6 bases). The V gene's germline CDR1 is MNHNS and CDR2 SASEGT. This CDR3 is 14 amino acids long. V was trimmed by 1 base and J by 7 bases, leaving 13 bases between them. The CDR3 loop is CASSEGAGATGYTF. The DNA for the CDR3 is TGTGCCAGCAGTGAAGGAGCGGGGGCGACTGGCTACACCTTC.

J is TRBJ1-5 and V is TRBV30; the D gene is possibly TRBD1 (6 bases). The germline V gene encodes CDR1 GTSNPN and CDR2 SVGIG (reference sequence). The CDR3 has 13 amino acids. Trimming cost V 2 bases and J 5 bases, with 10 bases left between them. For the CDR3, the DNA is TGTGCCTGGAGTCGGTACAGGGATCAGCCCCAGCATTTT. It codes for CAWSRYRDQPQHF.

The chain recombines TRBV7-6 with TRBJ2-1; no clear D gene. Per germline, CDR1 SGHVS and CDR2 FNYEAQ. CDR3 length: 15 residues. V lost 2 bases and J lost 3, with 11 bases in between. Here the CDR3 reads CASSLNDALYNEQFF. The CDR3, as DNA: TGTGCCAGCAGCTTAAATGACGCCCTCTACAATGAGCAGTTCTTC.

V is TRBV5-1 and J is TRBJ1-2; D gene unclear. V shed 1 base and J shed 4 bases, with 11 bases lying between them. The CDR3 totals 14 residues. The germline CDR1 and CDR2 sequences are SGHRS and YFSETQ. CDR3: CASSLYRHGYGYTF. As DNA, the CDR3 is TGCGCCAGCAGCTTGTACAGACACGGCTATGGCTACACCTTC.

The V gene is TRBV29-1, the J gene TRBJ2-7; TRBD2 is a possible D gene (5 bases). Germline V gives CDR1 SQVTM, CDR2 ANQGSEA. CDR3 length: 12 residues. With 2 bases removed from V and 2 bases from J, the gap between germline ends came to 7 bases. The CDR3 protein is CSVELGAYEQYF. As DNA, the CDR3 is TGCAGCGTTGAATTGGGAGCCTACGAGCAGTACTTC.

The V call is TRBV6-1, the J call TRBJ1-2; D is undetermined. The CDR3 runs to 13 residues. Germline loops: CDR1 MNHNS, CDR2 SASEGT. V was pared by 4 bases and J by 6 bases, with 12 bases between. The CDR3 region is CASSGRFSDGYTF. CDR3 nucleotide sequence: TGTGCCAGCAGTGGCCGGTTTTCCGATGGCTACACCTTC.

The chain carries TRBV10-3 and TRBJ2-2; D is ambiguous. The germline CDR1 and CDR2 sequences are ENHRY and SYGVKD. This CDR3 comprises 13 residues. Trimming stripped 3 bases from V and 7 bases from J, with 9 bases between. DNA for the CDR3: TGTGCCATCAGTGATTGGGGTGGCGGGGAGCTGTTTTTT. Residues: CAISDWGGGELFF.

The chain joins TRBV28 to TRBJ2-5; the match to TRBD1 covers 7 bases. This CDR3 spans 16 amino acids. The trim removed 4 bases at V and 2 bases at J, leaving 10 bases unmatched. CDR1 and CDR2 (germline): MDHEN, SYDVKM. The CDR3 region is CASSSPRTGAQETQYF. In DNA, the CDR3 is TGTGCCAGCAGTTCCCCGAGGACAGGAGCACAAGAGACCCAGTACTTC.

The J gene is TRBJ2-7, the V gene TRBV23-1; D assignment may be TRBD1 or TRBD2 (6 bases each). TRBV23-1 qualifies as an ORF whose function is uncertain. V lost 6 bases to trimming and J lost 4 bases, with 25 bases between them. This CDR3 has 17 amino acids. DNA of the CDR3: TGCGCCAGCAGAGTCAGAAGTCTCGGGGGCGGGTTGTACGAGCAGTACTTC. This codes for CASRVRSLGGGLYEQYF.

The CDR3 sequence is CASSPSAGGEWGTQYF. In DNA, the CDR3 is TGTGCCAGCAGCCCGTCGGCAGGGGGCGAGTGGGGTACGCAGTATTTT. The rearrangement uses TRBV9 and TRBJ2-3, with TRBD1 matching 8 bases. The length of the CDR3 is 16 residues. The ends lost 4 bases at V and 8 bases at J; junction bases unmatched: 15. Germline V gene data show CDR1 as SGDLS and CDR2 as YYNGEE.

The chain combines TRBV29-1 with TRBJ1-1; 9 bases match TRBD1. Germline V gene sequence: CDR1 SQVTM, CDR2 ANQGSEA. Trimming at V came to 6 bases and at J to 7 bases, leaving 3 bases not matched to a gene. The CDR3 is 11 amino acids. CDR3 protein: CSVQGAGEAFF. The CDR3 DNA reads TGCAGCGTACAGGGGGCCGGTGAAGCTTTCTTT.